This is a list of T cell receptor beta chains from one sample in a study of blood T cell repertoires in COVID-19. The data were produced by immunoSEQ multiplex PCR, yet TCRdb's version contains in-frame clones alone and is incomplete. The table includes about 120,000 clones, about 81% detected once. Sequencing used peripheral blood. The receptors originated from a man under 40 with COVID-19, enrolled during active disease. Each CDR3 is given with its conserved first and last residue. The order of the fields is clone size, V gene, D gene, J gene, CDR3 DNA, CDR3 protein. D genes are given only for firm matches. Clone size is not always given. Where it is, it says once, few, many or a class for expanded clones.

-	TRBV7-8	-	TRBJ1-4	TGTGCCAGCAGCTTAATGGGGGGGCTGATGGGAGAAAAACTGTTTTTT	CASSLMGGLMGEKLFF
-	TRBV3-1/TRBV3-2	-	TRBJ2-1	TGTGCCAGCAGCCCTTGGGGGGACTACAATGAGCAGTTCTTC	CASSPWGDYNEQFF
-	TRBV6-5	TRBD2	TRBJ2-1	TGTGCCAGCACCGGGACTAGCGGGAATGGTGAGCAGTTCTTC	CASTGTSGNGEQFF
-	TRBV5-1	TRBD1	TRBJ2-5	TGCGCCAGCAGCTGGGGACAGGGGATAAAGACCCAGTACTTC	CASSWGQGIKTQYF
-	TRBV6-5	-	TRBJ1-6	TGTGCCAGCAGTTTTCCCATACAGGGCAATAATTCACCCCTCCACTTT	CASSFPIQGNNSPLHF
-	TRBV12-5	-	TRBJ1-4	TGTGCTAGTGGTTCCCACAGGTGGGGCGCGCAGGAAAAACTGTTTTTT	CASGSHRWGAQEKLFF
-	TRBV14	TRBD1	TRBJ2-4	TGTGCCAGCAGCCAGCAGGACAGGGGGCGAAACATTCAGTACTTC	CASSQQDRGRNIQYF
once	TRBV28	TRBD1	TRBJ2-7	TGTGCCAGCAGTTCGGGACAGACCACCTACGAGCAGTACTTC	CASSSGQTTYEQYF
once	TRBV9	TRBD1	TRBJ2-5	TGTGCCAGCAGCGCCCCGACAGGGTTGGAGACCCAGTACTTC	CASSAPTGLETQYF
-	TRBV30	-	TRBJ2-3	TGTGCCTGGATTGCTAGGCTCACAGATACGCAGTATTTT	CAWIARLTDTQYF
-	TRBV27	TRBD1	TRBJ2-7	TGTGCCAGCAGTTCCCTAAACTGGGACAGGGGGCAGTACTTC	CASSSLNWDRGQYF
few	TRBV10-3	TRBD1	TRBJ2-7	TGTGCCATCAGAACAGGGGTTATTTCCGAGCAGTACTTC	CAIRTGVISEQYF
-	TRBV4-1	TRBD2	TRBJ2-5	TGCGCCAGCAGCCAAGCTGGCGGGAGGGCCAGGATGGGGACCCAGTACTTC	CASSQAGGRARMGTQYF
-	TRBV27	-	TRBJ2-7	TGTGCCAGCAGTTTTTCGGGACTTCGCTACGAGCAGTACTTC	CASSFSGLRYEQYF
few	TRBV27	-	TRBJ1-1	TGTGCCACCCGGTTCGTGTTTGGCACTGAAGCTTTCTTT	CATRFVFGTEAFF
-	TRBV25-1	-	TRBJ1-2	TGTGCCAGCAGTGATCCGGGGGGGGATAACTATGGCTACACCTTC	CASSDPGGDNYGYTF
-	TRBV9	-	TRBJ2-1	TGTGCCAGCAGCGTAGGAGGGAGCGGCAATGAGCAGTTCTTC	CASSVGGSGNEQFF
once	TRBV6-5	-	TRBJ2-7	TGTGCCAGCACCGACGGGTACGAGCAGTACTTC	CASTDGYEQYF
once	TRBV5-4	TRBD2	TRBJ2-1	TGTGCCAGCAGCTTCGGCGGGGGTGAGCAGTTCTTC	CASSFGGGEQFF
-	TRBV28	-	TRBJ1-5	TGTGCCAGCAGTTTAGGGGGCGGTTATCAGCCCCAGCATTTT	CASSLGGGYQPQHF
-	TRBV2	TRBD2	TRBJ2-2	TGTGCCAGCAGTGGATATAGCGGGATTAACACCGGGGAGCTGTTTTTT	CASSGYSGINTGELFF
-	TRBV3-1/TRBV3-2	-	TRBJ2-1	TGTGCCAGCAGCCAAGAGTGGGCCTTCTATGACAATGAGCAGTTCTTC	CASSQEWAFYDNEQFF
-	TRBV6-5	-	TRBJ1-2	TGTGCCAGCAGTCAATGGCAGGGGCCTTATGGCTACACCTTC	CASSQWQGPYGYTF
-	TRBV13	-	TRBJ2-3	TGTGCCAGCAGCTTAGGGGTCGGGGGAGATACGCAGTATTTT	CASSLGVGGDTQYF
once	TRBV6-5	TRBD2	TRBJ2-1	TGTGCCAGCAGTTACTCAGTACTAGCGGAGGACAATGAGCAGTTCTTC	CASSYSVLAEDNEQFF
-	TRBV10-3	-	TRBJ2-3	TGTGCCATCAGTGAGGCTACCACAGATACGCAGTATTTT	CAISEATTDTQYF
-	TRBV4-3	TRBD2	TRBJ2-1	TGCGCCAGCAGCCAAGGGTCCGGGGGACTAAACAATGAGCAGTTCTTC	CASSQGSGGLNNEQFF
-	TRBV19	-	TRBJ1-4	TGTGCCAGTAGTATAACAGCAACTAATGAAAAACTGTTTTTT	CASSITATNEKLFF
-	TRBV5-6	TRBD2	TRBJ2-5	TGTGCCAGCAGCTTGTCAGCGGGAGGAGTTTTTCGGGAGACCCAGTACTTC	CASSLSAGGVFRETQYF
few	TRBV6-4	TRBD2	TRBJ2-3	TGTGCCAGCAGTGACGGGCGGGGGGAGACAGATACGCAGTATTTT	CASSDGRGETDTQYF
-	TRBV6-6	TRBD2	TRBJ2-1	TGTGCCAGCAGTCCACTGTTGTCTAGGGGTAATAGTGCGGGAGTCTCCTACAATGAGCAGTTCTTC	CASSPLLSRGNSAGVSYNEQFF
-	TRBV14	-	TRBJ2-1	TGTGCCAGCAGCCAAGTAAATAGCGGATCCTACAATGAGCAGTTCTTC	CASSQVNSGSYNEQFF
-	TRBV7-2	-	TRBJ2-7	TGTGCCAGCAGCCCTTCCCCCTACGAGCAGTACTTC	CASSPSPYEQYF
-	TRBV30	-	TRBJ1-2	TGTGCCGGGGGCAGGGAAGAGCTCGGCTACACCTTC	CAGGREELGYTF
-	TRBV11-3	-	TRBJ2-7	TGTGCCAGCAGCTTGAGCATCGGACAGTCCTCCTACGAGCAGTACTTC	CASSLSIGQSSYEQYF
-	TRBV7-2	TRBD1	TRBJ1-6	TGTGCCAGCAGCGGTGGACAGGGAGTCTCACCCCTCCACTTT	CASSGGQGVSPLHF
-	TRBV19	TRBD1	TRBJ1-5	TGTGCCAGTACCCTGGGACAGGGGAAGCAGCCCCAGCATTTT	CASTLGQGKQPQHF
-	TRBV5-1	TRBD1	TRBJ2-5	TGCGCCAGCAGCTTGGATTCAGGGGGCTTGGGCGAGACCCAGTACTTC	CASSLDSGGLGETQYF
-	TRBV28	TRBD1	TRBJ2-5	TGTGCCAGCAGTACCCGACAGGGACGGTGGGAGACCCAGTACTTC	CASSTRQGRWETQYF
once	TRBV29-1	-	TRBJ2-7	TGCAGCGTCGCCTCCACCTTGACAGAAGCCTACGAGCAGTACTTC	CSVASTLTEAYEQYF
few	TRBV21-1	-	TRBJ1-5	TGTGTCGGGGGGGCAGGGTGTTTGCCCCAGCATTTT	CVGGAGCLPQHF
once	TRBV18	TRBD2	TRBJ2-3	TGTGCCAGCTCCTCAACGGGGGGTACAGATACGCAGTATTTT	CASSSTGGTDTQYF
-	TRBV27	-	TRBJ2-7	TGTGCCAGCAGTTTAGCCGTCAGGGGTAGGAGGTACGAGCAGTACTTC	CASSLAVRGRRYEQYF
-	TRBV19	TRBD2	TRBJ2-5	TGTGCCAGTGACGGCGGGGGGGCGGGGACCCAGTACTTC	CASDGGGAGTQYF
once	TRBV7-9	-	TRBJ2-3	TGTGCCAGCAGCTTAGTTCTCACAGATACGCAGTATTTT	CASSLVLTDTQYF
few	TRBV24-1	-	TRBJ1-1	TGTGCCACCAGTGGCGATGGGCGACAAGCTTTCTTT	CATSGDGRQAFF
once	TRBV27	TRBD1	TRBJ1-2	TGTGCCAGCAGCCCTTCACCGGGACAGGGAGCATACTATGGCTACACCTTC	CASSPSPGQGAYYGYTF
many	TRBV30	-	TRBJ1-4	TGTGCCTGGAGGGCCGACCGGGACATCTATGAAAAACTGTTTTTT	CAWRADRDIYEKLFF
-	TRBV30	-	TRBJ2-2	TGTGCCTGGAACACCGCGGCAGGGTCGGACGGGGAGCTGTTTTTT	CAWNTAAGSDGELFF
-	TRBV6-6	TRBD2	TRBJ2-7	TGTGCCAGCGCGAGCGGGAGGTCCTACGAGCAGTACTTC	CASASGRSYEQYF
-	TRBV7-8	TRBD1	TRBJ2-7	TGTGCCAGCAGCTCCCCTAGGGGGCCCTACGAGCAGTACTTC	CASSSPRGPYEQYF
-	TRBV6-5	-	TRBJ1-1	TGTGCCAGCACCCAGGGGAGGGTAACTGAAGCTTTCTTT	CASTQGRVTEAFF
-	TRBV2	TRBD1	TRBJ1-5	TGTGCCAGCAGAAAACAGGGGCAGCCCCAGCATTTT	CASRKQGQPQHF
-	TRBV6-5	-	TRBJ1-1	TGTGCCAGCACCAGAGGAGAAGGGAACACTGAAGCTTTCTTT	CASTRGEGNTEAFF
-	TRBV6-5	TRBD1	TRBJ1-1	TGTGCCAGCAGAGGGACAGGACTCGGAACTGAAGCTTTCTTT	CASRGTGLGTEAFF
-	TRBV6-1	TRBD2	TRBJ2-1	TGTGCCAGCAGTGGGACTAGCGGGAGGGCCGAAGTACCCTACAATGAGCAGTTCTTC	CASSGTSGRAEVPYNEQFF
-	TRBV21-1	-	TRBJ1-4	TGTGCCAGCAGCAAAAGCCCCACACAGGGGGCGGAGGAAAAACTGTTTTTT	CASSKSPTQGAEEKLFF
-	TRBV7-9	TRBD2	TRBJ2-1	TGTGCCAGCTCTAGGACGATAGCGGGAGGCGACAATGAGCAGTTCTTC	CASSRTIAGGDNEQFF
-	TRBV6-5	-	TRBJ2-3	TGTGCCAGCGTTGCGGGGGCCGATGGGACAGATACGCAGTATTTT	CASVAGADGTDTQYF